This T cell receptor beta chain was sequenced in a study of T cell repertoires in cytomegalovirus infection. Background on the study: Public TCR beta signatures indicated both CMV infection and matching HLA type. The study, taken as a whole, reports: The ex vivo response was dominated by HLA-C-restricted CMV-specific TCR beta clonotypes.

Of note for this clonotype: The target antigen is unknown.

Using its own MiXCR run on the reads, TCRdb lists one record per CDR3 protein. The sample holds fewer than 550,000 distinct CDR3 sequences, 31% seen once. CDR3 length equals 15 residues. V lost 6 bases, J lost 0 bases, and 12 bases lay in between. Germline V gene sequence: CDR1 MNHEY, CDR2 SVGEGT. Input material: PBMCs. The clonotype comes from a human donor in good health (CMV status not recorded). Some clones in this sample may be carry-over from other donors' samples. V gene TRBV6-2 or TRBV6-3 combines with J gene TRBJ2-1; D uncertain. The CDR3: CASRKRGSSYNEQFF. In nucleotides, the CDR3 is TGTGCCAGCAGGAAACGAGGCAGCTCCTACAATGAGCAGTTCTTC.